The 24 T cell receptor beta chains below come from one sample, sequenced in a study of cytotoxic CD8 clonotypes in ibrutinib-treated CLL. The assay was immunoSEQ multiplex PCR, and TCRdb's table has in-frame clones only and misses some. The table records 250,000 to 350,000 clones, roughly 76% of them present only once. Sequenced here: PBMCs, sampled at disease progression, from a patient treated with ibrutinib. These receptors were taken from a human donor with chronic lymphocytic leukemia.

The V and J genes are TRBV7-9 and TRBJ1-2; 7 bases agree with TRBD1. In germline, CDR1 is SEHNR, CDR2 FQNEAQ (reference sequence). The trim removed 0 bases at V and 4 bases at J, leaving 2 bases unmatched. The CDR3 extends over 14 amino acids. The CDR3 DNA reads TGTGCCAGCAGCTTAGCGGCAGGGGGCTATGGCTACACCTTC. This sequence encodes CASSLAAGGYGYTF. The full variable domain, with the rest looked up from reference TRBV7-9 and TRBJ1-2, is DTGVSQNPRHKITKRGQNVTFRCDPISEHNRLYWYRQTLGQGPEFLTYFQNEAQLEKSRLLSDRFSAERPKGSFSTLEIQRTEQGDSAMYLCASSLAAGGYGYTFGSGTRLTVV.

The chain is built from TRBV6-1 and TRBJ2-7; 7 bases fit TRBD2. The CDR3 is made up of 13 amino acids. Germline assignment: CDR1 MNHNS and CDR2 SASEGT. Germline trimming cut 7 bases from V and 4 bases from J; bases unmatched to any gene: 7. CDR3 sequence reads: CASTVAGRYEQYF. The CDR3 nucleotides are TGTGCCAGCACAGTAGCGGGCCGTTACGAGCAGTACTTC.

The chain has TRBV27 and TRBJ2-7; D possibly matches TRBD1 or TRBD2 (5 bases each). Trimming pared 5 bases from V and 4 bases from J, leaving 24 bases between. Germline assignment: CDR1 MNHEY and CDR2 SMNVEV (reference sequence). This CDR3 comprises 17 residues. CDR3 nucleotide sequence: TGTGCCAGCAGTGGCACCCAGCGGATGGGCCAGGGTTACGAGCAGTACTTC. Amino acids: CASSGTQRMGQGYEQYF.

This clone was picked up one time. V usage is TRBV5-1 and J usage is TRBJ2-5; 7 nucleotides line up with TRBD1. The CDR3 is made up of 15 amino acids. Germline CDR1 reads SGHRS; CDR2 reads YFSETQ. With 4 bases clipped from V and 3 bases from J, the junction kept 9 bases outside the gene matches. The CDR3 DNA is TGCGCCAGCAGCAAGGGAACCGGGACAGAAGAGACCCAGTACTTC. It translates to CASSKGTGTEETQYF.

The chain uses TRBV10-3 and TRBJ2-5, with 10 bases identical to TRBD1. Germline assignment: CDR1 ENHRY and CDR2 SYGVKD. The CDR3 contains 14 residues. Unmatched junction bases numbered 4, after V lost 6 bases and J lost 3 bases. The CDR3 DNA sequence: TGTGCCATCAGCCGGGGGACAGGGGAAGAGACCCAGTACTTC. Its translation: CAISRGTGEETQYF.

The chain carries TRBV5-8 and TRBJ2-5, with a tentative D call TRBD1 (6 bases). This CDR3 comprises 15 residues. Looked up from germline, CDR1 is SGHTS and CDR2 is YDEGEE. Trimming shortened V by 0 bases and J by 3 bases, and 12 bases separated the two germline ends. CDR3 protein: CASSLGRGKEETQYF. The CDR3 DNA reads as TGTGCCAGCAGCTTGGGCAGGGGAAAGGAAGAGACCCAGTACTTC.

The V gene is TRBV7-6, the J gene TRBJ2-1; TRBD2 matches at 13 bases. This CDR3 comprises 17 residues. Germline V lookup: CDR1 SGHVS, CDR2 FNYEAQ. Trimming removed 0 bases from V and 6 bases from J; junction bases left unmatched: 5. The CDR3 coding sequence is TGTGCCAGCAGCTTAGCGGCGGGACTAGCGGGACCCAATGAGCAGTTCTTC. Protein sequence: CASSLAAGLAGPNEQFF. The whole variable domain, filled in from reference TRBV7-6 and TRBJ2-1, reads GAGVSQSPRYKVTKRGQDVALRCDPISGHVSLYWYRQALGQGPEFLTYFNYEAQQDKSGLPNDRFSAERPEGSISTLTIQRTEQRDSAMYRCASSLAAGLAGPNEQFFGPGTRLTVL.

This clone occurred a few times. CDR3 in DNA: TGTGCCAGCAGCCCCGCTACCTACGAGCAGTACTTC. Amino acid sequence: CASSPATYEQYF. The chain carries TRBV7-2 and TRBJ2-7; no definite D call. The CDR3 is 12 residues long. Germline CDR1 SGHTA, CDR2 FQGNSA. V shed 5 bases and J shed 2 bases, with 7 bases lying between them.

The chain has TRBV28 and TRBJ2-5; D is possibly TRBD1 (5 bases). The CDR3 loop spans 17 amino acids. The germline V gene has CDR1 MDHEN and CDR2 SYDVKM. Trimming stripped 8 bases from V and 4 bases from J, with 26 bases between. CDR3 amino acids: CASARRIRVPKGETQYF. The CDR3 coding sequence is TGTGCCAGCGCGAGAAGAATCAGGGTTCCCAAGGGAGAGACCCAGTACTTC.

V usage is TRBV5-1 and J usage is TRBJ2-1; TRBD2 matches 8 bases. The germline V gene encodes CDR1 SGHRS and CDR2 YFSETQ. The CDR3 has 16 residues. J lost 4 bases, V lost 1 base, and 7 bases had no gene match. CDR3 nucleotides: TGCGCCAGCAGCTTGCTCGCGGGGGGAACTTACAATGAGCAGTTCTTC. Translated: CASSLLAGGTYNEQFF.

CDR3 residues: CSVEGTGGYNEQFF. CDR3 DNA sequence: TGCAGCGTTGAAGGAACAGGAGGTTACAATGAGCAGTTCTTC. V is TRBV29-1 and J is TRBJ2-1; D tentatively fits TRBD1 or TRBD2 (5 bases each). Germline V gives CDR1 SQVTM, CDR2 ANQGSEA. V was shortened by 1 base and J by 4 bases, with 11 bases between the two germline ends. This CDR3 contains 14 residues.

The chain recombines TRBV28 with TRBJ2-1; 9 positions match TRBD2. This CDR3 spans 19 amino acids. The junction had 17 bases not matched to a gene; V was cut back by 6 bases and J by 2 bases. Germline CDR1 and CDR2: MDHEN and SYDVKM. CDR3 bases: TGTGCCAGCAGCCCCGATAGCGGGAGTGTAACGTCCCCCTACAATGAGCAGTTCTTC. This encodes CASSPDSGSVTSPYNEQFF.

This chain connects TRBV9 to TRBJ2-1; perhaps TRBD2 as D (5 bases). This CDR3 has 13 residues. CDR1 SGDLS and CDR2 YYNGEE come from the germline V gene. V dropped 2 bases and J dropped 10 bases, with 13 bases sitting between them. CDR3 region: CASSVGLAFEQFF. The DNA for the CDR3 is TGTGCCAGCAGCGTTGGTCTAGCCTTCGAGCAGTTCTTC.

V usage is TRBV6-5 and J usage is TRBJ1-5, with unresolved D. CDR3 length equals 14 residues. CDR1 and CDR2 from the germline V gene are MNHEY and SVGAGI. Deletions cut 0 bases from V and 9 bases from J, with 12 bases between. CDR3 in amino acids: CASSYSTGKWPQHF. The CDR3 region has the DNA TGTGCCAGCAGTTACTCAACCGGGAAATGGCCCCAGCATTTT.

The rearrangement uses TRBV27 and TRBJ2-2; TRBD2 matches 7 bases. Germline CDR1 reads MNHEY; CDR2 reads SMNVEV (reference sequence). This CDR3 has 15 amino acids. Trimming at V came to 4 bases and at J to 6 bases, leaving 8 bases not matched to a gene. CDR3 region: CASSWTRAGAGELFF. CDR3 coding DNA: TGTGCCAGCAGTTGGACCAGGGCGGGAGCCGGGGAGCTGTTTTTT.

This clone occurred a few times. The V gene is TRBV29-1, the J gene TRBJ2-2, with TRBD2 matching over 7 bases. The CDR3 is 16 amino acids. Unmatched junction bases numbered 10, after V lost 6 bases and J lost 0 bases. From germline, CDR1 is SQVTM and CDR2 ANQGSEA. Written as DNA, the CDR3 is TGCAGCGTCCTCCGGGGAGCGGGGTCGAACACCGGGGAGCTGTTTTTT. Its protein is CSVLRGAGSNTGELFF.

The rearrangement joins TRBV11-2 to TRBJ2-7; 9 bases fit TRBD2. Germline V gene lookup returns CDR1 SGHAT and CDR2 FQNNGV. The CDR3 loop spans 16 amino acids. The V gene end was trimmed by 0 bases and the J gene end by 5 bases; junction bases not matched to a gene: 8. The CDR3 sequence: CASSLDPSGGSHEQYF. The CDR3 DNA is TGTGCCAGCAGCTTAGATCCCAGCGGGGGGTCCCACGAGCAGTACTTC.

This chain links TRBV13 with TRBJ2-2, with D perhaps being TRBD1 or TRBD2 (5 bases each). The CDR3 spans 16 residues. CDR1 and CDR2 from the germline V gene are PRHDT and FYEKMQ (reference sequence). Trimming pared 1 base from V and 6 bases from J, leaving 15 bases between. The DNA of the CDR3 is TGTGCCAGCAGCTTAGCTGCGGGTCTGGGGGCCGGGGAGCTGTTTTTT. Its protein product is CASSLAAGLGAGELFF.

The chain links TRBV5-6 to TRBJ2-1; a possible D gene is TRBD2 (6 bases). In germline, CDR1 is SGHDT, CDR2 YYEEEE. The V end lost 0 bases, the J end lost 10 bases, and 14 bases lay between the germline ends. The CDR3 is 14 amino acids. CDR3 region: CASSLGDSKWEQFF. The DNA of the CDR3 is TGTGCCAGCAGCTTGGGGGACTCCAAGTGGGAGCAGTTCTTC.

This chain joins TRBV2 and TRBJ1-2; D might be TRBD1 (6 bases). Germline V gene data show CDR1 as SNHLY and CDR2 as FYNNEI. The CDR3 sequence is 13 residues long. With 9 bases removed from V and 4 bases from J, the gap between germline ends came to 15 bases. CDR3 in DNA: TGTGCCAGTTTCGCGGGGGCGGTCTATGGCTACACCTTC. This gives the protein CASFAGAVYGYTF.

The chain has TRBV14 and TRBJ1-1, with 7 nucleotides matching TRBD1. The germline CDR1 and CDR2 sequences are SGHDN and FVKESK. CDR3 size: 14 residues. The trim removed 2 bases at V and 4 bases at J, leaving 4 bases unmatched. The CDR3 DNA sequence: TGTGCCAGCAGCCAAACTCGGACAGGCACTGAAGCTTTCTTT. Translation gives CASSQTRTGTEAFF.

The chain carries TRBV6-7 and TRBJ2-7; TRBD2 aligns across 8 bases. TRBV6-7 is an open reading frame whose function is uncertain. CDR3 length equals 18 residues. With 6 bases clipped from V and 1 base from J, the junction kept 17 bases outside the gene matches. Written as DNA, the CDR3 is TGTGCCAGCAGAAACGAGTTTCGTAGCGGGGACGGATCCTACGAGCAGTACTTC. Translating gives CASRNEFRSGDGSYEQYF.

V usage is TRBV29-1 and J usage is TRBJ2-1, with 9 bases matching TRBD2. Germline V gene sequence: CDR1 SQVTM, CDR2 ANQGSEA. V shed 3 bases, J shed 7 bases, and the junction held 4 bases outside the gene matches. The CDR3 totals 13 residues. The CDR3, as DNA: TGCAGCGTTGAGGCGGGAGGGCTGAATGAGCAGTTCTTC. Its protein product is CSVEAGGLNEQFF.

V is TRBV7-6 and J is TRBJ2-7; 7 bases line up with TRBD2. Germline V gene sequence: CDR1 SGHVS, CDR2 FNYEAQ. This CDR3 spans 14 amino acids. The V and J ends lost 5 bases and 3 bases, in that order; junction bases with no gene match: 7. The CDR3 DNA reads TGTGCCAGCAGCCCCGGCGGCGGGAGCTACGAGCAGTACTTC. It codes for CASSPGGGSYEQYF.